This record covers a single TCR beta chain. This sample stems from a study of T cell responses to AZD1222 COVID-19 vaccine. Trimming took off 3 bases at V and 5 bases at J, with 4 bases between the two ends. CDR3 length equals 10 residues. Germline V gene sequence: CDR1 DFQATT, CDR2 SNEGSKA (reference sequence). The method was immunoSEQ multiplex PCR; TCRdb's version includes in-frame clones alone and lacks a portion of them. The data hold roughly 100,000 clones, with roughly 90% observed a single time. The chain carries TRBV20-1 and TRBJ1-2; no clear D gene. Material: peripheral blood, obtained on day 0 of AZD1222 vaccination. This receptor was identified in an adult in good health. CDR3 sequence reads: CSASQYGYTF. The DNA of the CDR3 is TGCAGTGCTAGCCAATATGGCTACACCTTC.